This T cell receptor (beta chain) is drawn from a study of monozygotic twins with inflammatory bowel disease. CDR1 is SGHNT, CDR2 YYREEE, per germline (reference sequence). The CDR3 is made up of 15 amino acids. Reprocessing the 5' RACE reads, TCRdb reports a single entry for every CDR3 protein and omits DNA. This sample carries around 220,000 distinct CDR3 sequences, with roughly 7.7% going to the ten biggest clones. The sample comprised blood. This clonotype originated in a human donor with ulcerative colitis or Crohn's disease, or a healthy co-twin of an affected twin (not recorded which). The chain has TRBV5-4 and TRBJ2-3; absent DNA, TCRdb's TRBD2 call cannot be checked. This chain's CDR3 is CASSLASGRVATQYF.